This TCR beta chain emerged from a study of T cells after yellow fever vaccination. Study results and caveats: Bulk-population clonotypes that are abundant could appear as contaminants in FACS-sorted repertoires. A limited proportion of clonotypes was detected within both the CD4 and CD8 compartments. Among primary-vaccination clones, most reappeared after the booster, at 95% to 96% for CD4 and more than 75% for CD8.

5'RACE template switching generated TCR cDNA, adding a universal primer site and UMIs. Each CDR3 protein gets one entry after TCRdb re-called the 5' RACE reads with MiXCR. This table holds around 310,000 distinct CDR3 sequences, 8% to 10% found once. This clonotype has just a few counts. Its antigen is not identified. Trimming left V 6 bases short and J 5 bases short, with 13 bases between. This CDR3 has 13 amino acids. This clonotype was obtained from a man aged 18 to 30 who received the YFV17D yellow fever vaccine. The V and J genes are TRBV12-3 or TRBV12-4 and TRBJ1-2, with a possible D match to TRBD1 (6 bases). Sample: PBMCs, taken on the day of the first yellow fever vaccination. CDR3 loop: CASSMDSLYGYTF. The CDR3 DNA follows: TGTGCCAGCAGCATGGACAGTCTTTATGGCTACACCTTC.